This T cell receptor (beta chain) was documented in a study of a mutant IDH1 vaccine in newly diagnosed glioma. Study-level background: Most patients had radiochemotherapy with temozolomide before enrollment; others had one alone.

As for time point: baseline, week 1 (first vaccination visit). Treatment in this sample: pre-vaccination baseline after standard-of-care therapy. Each astrocytoma in the donors was new, WHO grade 3 or 4, IDH1-mutant and ATRX-lost. Study-wide findings and caveats: With respect to changes in top peripheral T cell clonotypes, pseudoprogression seemed unrelated.

Concerning this clone itself: The target antigen is unknown.

The germline CDR1 and CDR2 sequences are SGHTA and FQGNSA. The CDR3 spans 14 residues. Trimming shortened V by 1 base and J by 1 base, and 7 bases separated the two germline ends. Some clones are missing from TCRdb's copy, which holds only in-frame ones; the method was immunoSEQ multiplex PCR. Of roughly 86,000 clones in the sample, around three quarters were seen once. The sample here was PBMCs, taken from a glioma patient treated with radiotherapy, temozolomide or both. This rearrangement joins TRBV7-2 to TRBJ1-1; D unresolved. This TCR derives from a man between 35 and 55 years old with glioma. The CDR3 spells CASSLVPGNTEAFF. For the CDR3, the DNA is TGTGCCAGCAGCTTAGTTCCCGGGAACACTGAAGCTTTCTTT.